This T cell receptor beta chain was identified during a study of blood T cell repertoires in COVID-19. About the research overall: The United States, Italy and Spain supplied acute and convalescent COVID-19 samples. The analysed material was cDNA or gDNA that came from T cells, B-cell-depleted T cells, or PBMCs.

TCRdb's copy holds only in-frame clones and misses some; the assay was immunoSEQ multiplex PCR. The repertoire includes roughly 200,000 clones, over 75% of them detected once, and 6.2% sits in the top ten. Germline loops: CDR1 SGHRS, CDR2 YFSETQ. Trimming left V 0 bases short and J 6 bases short, with 10 bases between. The CDR3 totals 13 residues. The chain joins TRBV5-1 to TRBJ2-7, with D possibly matching TRBD1 (6 bases). This receptor was taken from a woman in her thirties or forties who had recovered from COVID-19. Sequenced input: peripheral blood. The CDR3 sequence: CASSLASQGEQYF. The CDR3 DNA sequence: TGCGCCAGCAGCTTGGCCTCACAGGGCGAGCAGTACTTC. The full variable domain, completed using reference TRBV5-1 and TRBJ2-7, is KAGVTQTPRYLIKTRGQQVTLSCSPISGHRSVSWYQQTPGQGLQFLFEYFSETQRNKGNFPGRFSGRQFSNSRSEMNVSTLELGDSALYLCASSLASQGEQYFGPGTRLTVT.